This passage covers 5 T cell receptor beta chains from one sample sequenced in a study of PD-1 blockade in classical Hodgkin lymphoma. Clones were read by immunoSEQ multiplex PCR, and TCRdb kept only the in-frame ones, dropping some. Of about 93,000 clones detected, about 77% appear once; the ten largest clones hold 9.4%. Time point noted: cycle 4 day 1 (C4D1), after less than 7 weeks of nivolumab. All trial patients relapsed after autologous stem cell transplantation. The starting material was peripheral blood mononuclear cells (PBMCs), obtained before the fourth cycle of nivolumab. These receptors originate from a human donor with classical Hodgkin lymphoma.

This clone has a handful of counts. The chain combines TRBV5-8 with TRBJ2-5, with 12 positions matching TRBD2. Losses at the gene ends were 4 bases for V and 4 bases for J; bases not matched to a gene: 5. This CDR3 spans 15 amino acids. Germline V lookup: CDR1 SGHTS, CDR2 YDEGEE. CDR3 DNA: TGTGCCAGCAGCCCCACGACTAGCGGGAGAGAGACCCAGTACTTC. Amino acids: CASSPTTSGRETQYF.

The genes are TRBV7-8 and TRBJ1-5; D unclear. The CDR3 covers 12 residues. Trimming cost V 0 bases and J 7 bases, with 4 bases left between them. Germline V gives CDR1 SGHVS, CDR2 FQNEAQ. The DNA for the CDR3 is TGTGCCAGCAGCTTAGCGGGCCAGCCCCAGCATTTT. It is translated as CASSLAGQPQHF.

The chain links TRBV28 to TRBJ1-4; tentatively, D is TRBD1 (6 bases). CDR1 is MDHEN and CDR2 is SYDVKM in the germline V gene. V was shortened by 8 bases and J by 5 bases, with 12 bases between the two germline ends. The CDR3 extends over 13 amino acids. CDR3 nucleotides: TGTGCCAGCTCCGGGGGGGCGAATGAAAAACTGTTTTTT. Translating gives CASSGGANEKLFF.

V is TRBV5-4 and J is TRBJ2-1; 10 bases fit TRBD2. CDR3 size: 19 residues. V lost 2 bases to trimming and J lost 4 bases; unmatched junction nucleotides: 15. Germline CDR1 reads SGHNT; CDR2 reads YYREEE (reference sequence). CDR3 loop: CASSFIFGVGLADYNEQFF. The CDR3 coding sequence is TGTGCCAGCAGCTTCATATTCGGGGTCGGACTAGCGGATTACAATGAGCAGTTCTTC.

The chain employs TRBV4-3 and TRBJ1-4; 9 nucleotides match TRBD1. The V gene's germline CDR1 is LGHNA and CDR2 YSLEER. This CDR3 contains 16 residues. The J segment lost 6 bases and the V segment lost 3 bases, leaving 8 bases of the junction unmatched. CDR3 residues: CASSQGRGQGYEKLFF. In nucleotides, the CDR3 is TGCGCCAGCAGCCAGGGACGGGGACAGGGTTATGAAAAACTGTTTTTT.